What follows are 32 T cell receptor beta chains derived from one specimen sequenced in a study of T cells in Graves' hyperthyroidism and ophthalmopathy. TCR beta CDR3 regions were amplified from RNA. The HTBI primer set served for first-round RT-PCR of the TCR CDR3. TCRdb redid the calling of the multiplex PCR reads with MiXCR, one entry per CDR3 protein. In the table there are a few hundred thousand distinct CDR3 sequences, 15% to 18% of which are singletons. The sample consisted of blood. These receptor sequences come from a young woman with Graves' hyperthyroidism.

The chain employs TRBV19 and TRBJ1-1, with D perhaps matching TRBD1 (6 bases). Germline CDR1 is LNHDA and CDR2 is SQIVND (reference sequence). The germline V and J ends were trimmed by 6 bases and 4 bases, with 9 bases remaining between them. The length of the CDR3 is 12 residues. The CDR3 coding sequence is TGTGCCAGTAGAATACAGGGCACTGAAGCTTTCTTT. This encodes CASRIQGTEAFF. The complete variable domain, with remaining parts taken from reference TRBV19 and TRBJ1-1, reads DGGITQSPKYLFRKEGQNVTLSCEQNLNHDAMYWYRQDPGQGLRLIYYSQIVNDFQKGDIAEGYSVSREKKESFPLTVTSAQKNPTAFYLCASRIQGTEAFFGQGTRLTVV.

A note on this clonotype: Just one base apart from a much larger clone, this may be a read error. V and J are TRBV10-3 and TRBJ2-1, with D possibly TRBD1 on 5 matching bases. With 5 bases removed from V and 0 bases from J, the gap between germline ends came to 14 bases. The CDR3 totals 16 residues. In germline, CDR1 is ENHRY, CDR2 SYGVKD. The CDR3 bases are TGTGCCATCAGTTACTCGAAGGGGTTCTCCTACAATGAGCAGTTCTTC. It specifies CAISYSKGFSYNEQFF.

In the case of this clonotype: A clone one base away is much larger, so this may be a read error. The chain links TRBV6-2 or TRBV6-3 to TRBJ1-1; D might be TRBD1 (5 bases). CDR1 MNHEY and CDR2 SVGEGT come from the germline V gene. The length of the CDR3 is 13 residues. Between the trimmed V and J ends, which lost 8 bases and 1 base, there was a span of 11 bases. The CDR3 DNA is TGTGCCAGCGGTTGGGGGAGGAACACTGAAGCTTTCTTT. It translates to CASGWGRNTEAFF.

This clonotype was picked up many times. CDR3 sequence reads: CASSEIGGNTEAFF. CDR3 nucleotides: TGTGCCAGCAGTGAAATAGGGGGAAACACTGAAGCTTTCTTT. The chain has TRBV6-1 and TRBJ1-1; D might be TRBD1 (6 bases). CDR1 is MNHNS and CDR2 is SASEGT in the germline V gene. The CDR3 totals 14 residues. V lost 2 bases and J lost 2, with 9 bases in between.

This clonotype was detected ten times or more. The chain recombines TRBV20-1 with TRBJ2-7; 9 bases align to TRBD2. This CDR3 is built from 12 residues. V shed 6 bases and J 4 bases; nucleotides not matched to a gene: 4. Germline V gene data show CDR1 as DFQATT and CDR2 as SNEGSKA (reference sequence). The CDR3 nucleotides read TGCAGTGCGTATAGCGGGGGATACGAGCAGTACTTC. Translation: CSAYSGGYEQYF.

This clonotype appeared many times. This sequence joins TRBV7-3 and TRBJ2-3; 9 bases map to TRBD2. V lost 1 base to trimming and J lost 4 bases; unmatched junction nucleotides: 6. CDR3 length: 16 amino acids. Germline loops: CDR1 SGHTA, CDR2 FQGTGA. CDR3 DNA: TGTGCCAGCAGCTTAAGCGCGGGAGGGGTCGCAGATACGCAGTATTTT. This codes for CASSLSAGGVADTQYF.

In this sample, this clonotype turned up many times. The genes are TRBV20-1 and TRBJ2-7, with TRBD1 matching over 7 bases. The CDR3 covers 13 residues. Germline V gene data show CDR1 as DFQATT and CDR2 as SNEGSKA (reference sequence). J was trimmed by 1 base and V by 6 bases; bases with no gene match: 6. Here the CDR3 reads CSAHRDSSYEQYF. In nucleotides, the CDR3 is TGCAGTGCCCACCGGGACAGTTCCTACGAGCAGTACTTC.

This chain links TRBV4-2 with TRBJ2-7; D may be TRBD2 (5 bases). The CDR3 consists of 15 residues. Germline assignment: CDR1 LGHNA and CDR2 YNFKEQ. V was pared by 0 bases and J by 2 bases, with 11 bases between. The CDR3 reads CASSQERGMAYEQYF. The CDR3, as DNA: TGTGCCAGCAGCCAAGAAAGAGGGATGGCCTACGAGCAGTACTTC.

This clonotype turned up a few times. A read error is possible here, since a much larger clone lies one base away. This chain uses TRBV7-9 with TRBJ1-1, with D tentatively TRBD1 (5 bases). The CDR3 is made up of 14 amino acids. The germline CDR1 and CDR2 sequences are SEHNR and FQNEAQ (reference sequence). Trimming removed 5 bases at V and 1 base at J, with 11 bases between. The CDR3 spells CASSHGTANTEAFF. The CDR3 bases are TGTGCCAGCAGCCACGGGACGGCGAACACTGAAGCTTTCTTT.

This clonotype was observed a few times. This sequence joins TRBV27 and TRBJ2-1; D is unresolved. Germline V gene sequence: CDR1 MNHEY, CDR2 SMNVEV (reference sequence). V lost 4 bases and J 4 bases, leaving 14 bases between the germline ends. This CDR3 has 15 amino acids. The CDR3 sequence is CASSSLTPSYNEQFF. CDR3 nucleotide sequence: TGTGCCAGCAGTTCCCTGACTCCAAGTTACAATGAGCAGTTCTTC.

This clonotype has only a few counts. The rearrangement uses TRBV10-3 and TRBJ2-3, with 7 nucleotides matching TRBD1. The germline V gene encodes CDR1 ENHRY and CDR2 SYGVKD. The V segment lost 6 bases and the J segment 0 bases; nucleotides outside the gene matches: 18. This CDR3 is 19 amino acids long. The CDR3 coding sequence is TGTGCCATCAGGATATTAGACAGGGACCCCAGGACTAGCACAGATACGCAGTATTTT. Protein sequence: CAIRILDRDPRTSTDTQYF.

This clonotype appeared many times. The genes are TRBV27 and TRBJ2-1; 7 bases map to TRBD2. The CDR3 length is 12 residues. Germline V gene data show CDR1 as MNHEY and CDR2 as SMNVEV (reference sequence). The J segment lost 8 bases and the V segment lost 6 bases, leaving 4 bases of the junction unmatched. The CDR3 DNA follows: TGTGCCAGCAGCCCTAGCGGCTATGAGCAGTTCTTC. It translates to CASSPSGYEQFF.

In its sample, this clonotype was seen many times. This chain links TRBV20-1 with TRBJ2-1, with 10 nucleotides matching TRBD2. Per the germline V gene, CDR1 is DFQATT and CDR2 is SNEGSKA (reference sequence). The V gene end was trimmed by 6 bases and the J gene end by 7 bases; junction bases not matched to a gene: 12. The CDR3 runs to 15 residues. CDR3 amino acids: CSATPLAGVPNEQFF. In DNA form, the CDR3 reads TGCAGTGCGACTCCCCTAGCGGGAGTCCCAAATGAGCAGTTCTTC.

This clonotype turned up a few times. The gene calls are TRBV20-1 and TRBJ2-2, with unresolved D. Germline loops: CDR1 DFQATT, CDR2 SNEGSKA (reference sequence). The length of the CDR3 is 12 residues. CDR3 residues: CSPRLGTGELFF. The DNA for the CDR3 is TGCAGCCCGAGACTCGGCACCGGGGAGCTGTTTTTT.

In this sample, this clonotype turned up a few times. V usage is TRBV6-1 and J usage is TRBJ2-1; 12 bases agree with TRBD2. Germline CDR1 and CDR2: MNHNS and SASEGT. The CDR3 length is 14 residues. V dropped 7 bases and J dropped 10; count of bases not matched to a gene: 8. CDR3 loop: CASKKTSGRWEQFF. In DNA, the CDR3 is TGTGCCAGCAAAAAGACTAGCGGGAGATGGGAGCAGTTCTTC.

V and J are TRBV20-1 and TRBJ2-6; TRBD2 agrees at 7 bases. The CDR3 extends over 16 amino acids. Germline V CDR1 and CDR2: DFQATT, SNEGSKA (reference sequence). J gave up 0 bases and V 0 bases, and 2 bases lay outside the gene matches. CDR3 in DNA: TGCAGTGCTAGAGAGGGGGGGAGCTCTGGGGCCAACGTCCTGACTTTC. It codes for CSAREGGSSGANVLTF.

This chain connects TRBV10-3 to TRBJ1-2, with D maybe TRBD1 (5 bases). This CDR3 is built from 13 residues. Trimming took off 5 bases at V and 3 bases at J, with 10 bases between the two ends. Germline CDR1 is ENHRY and CDR2 is SYGVKD. The CDR3 protein is CAISTGLDYGYTF. CDR3 DNA: TGTGCCATCAGTACGGGGCTGGACTATGGCTACACCTTC.

The V gene is TRBV24-1, the J gene TRBJ2-7; no clear D gene. CDR1 and CDR2 (germline): KGHDR, SFDVKD. V lost 3 bases to trimming and J lost 4 bases, with 6 bases between them. The CDR3 length is 12 residues. The CDR3 spells CATSDVGYEQYF. The CDR3 coding sequence is TGTGCCACCAGTGATGTTGGTTACGAGCAGTACTTC.

The table lists this clonotype with many counts. This chain connects TRBV28 to TRBJ2-7; possibly TRBD2 for D (7 bases). The CDR3 is 16 residues long. V lost 7 bases and J lost 4, with 23 bases in between. The V gene's germline CDR1 is MDHEN and CDR2 SYDVKM. The chain's CDR3 is CASTRGGGQGRYEQYF. As DNA, the CDR3 is TGTGCCAGCACTAGGGGGGGCGGACAAGGGAGGTACGAGCAGTACTTC.

V is TRBV5-1 and J is TRBJ2-1, with 10 bases aligning to TRBD2. Per the germline V gene, CDR1 is SGHRS and CDR2 is YFSETQ. The CDR3 runs 15 residues. V lost 3 bases to trimming and J lost 4 bases; unmatched junction nucleotides: 4. DNA for the CDR3: TGCGCCAGCAGCTCCGGACTAGCGGTGTACAATGAGCAGTTCTTC. Protein sequence: CASSSGLAVYNEQFF.

The CDR3 DNA is TGTGCCAGTAGTATGGGGACCGTATACGGTCAGCCCCAGCATTTT. It specifies CASSMGTVYGQPQHF. This rearrangement joins TRBV19 to TRBJ1-5; a weak D match, TRBD1 (5 bases). Deletions cut 3 bases from V and 6 bases from J, with 15 bases between. CDR1 and CDR2 from the germline V gene are LNHDA and SQIVND (reference sequence). The CDR3 spans 15 residues.

About this clonotype: This could be a read error, since a much larger clone is one nucleotide away. This sequence joins TRBV12-3 or TRBV12-4 and TRBJ1-4, with D hard to call. CDR3 length: 13 residues. Trimming cost V 1 base and J 10 bases, with 10 bases left between them. This CDR3 is CASSLGGGGKLFF. CDR3 coding DNA: TGTGCCAGCAGTTTAGGCGGAGGCGGAAAACTGTTTTTT.

The chain uses TRBV7-9 and TRBJ2-1, with D maybe TRBD2 (6 bases). The V end lost 1 base, the J end lost 5 bases, and 18 bases lay between the germline ends. CDR3 size: 17 residues. Germline assignment: CDR1 SEHNR and CDR2 FQNEAQ (reference sequence). CDR3 DNA sequence: TGTGCCAGCAGCTTAGGACTAGGCGGGTTATTAAACAATGAGCAGTTCTTC. Its protein product is CASSLGLGGLLNNEQFF.

This clonotype has ten or more counts. The CDR3 here is CSAGDRGIDTQYF. The CDR3 coding sequence is TGCAGTGCTGGCGACAGGGGTATAGATACGCAGTATTTT. The rearrangement links TRBV20-1 to TRBJ2-3, with TRBD1 identical over 8 bases. Germline-derived CDR1 and CDR2 are DFQATT and SNEGSKA (reference sequence). The CDR3 runs to 13 residues. V lost 5 bases to trimming and J lost 5 bases; unmatched junction nucleotides: 6.

This clonotype has a count of ten or more. The chain links TRBV5-1 to TRBJ2-1; perhaps TRBD1 as D (6 bases). Trimming cost V 0 bases and J 2 bases, with 9 bases left between them. Looked up from germline, CDR1 is SGHRS and CDR2 is YFSETQ. The CDR3 sequence is 15 residues long. Here the CDR3 DNA reads TGCGCCAGCAGCTTGGGATCAGGGGCCTACAATGAGCAGTTCTTC. This gives the protein CASSLGSGAYNEQFF. Full variable domain (rest looked up from reference TRBV5-1 and TRBJ2-1): KAGVTQTPRYLIKTRGQQVTLSCSPISGHRSVSWYQQTPGQGLQFLFEYFSETQRNKGNFPGRFSGRQFSNSRSEMNVSTLELGDSALYLCASSLGSGAYNEQFFGPGTRLTVL.

This clonotype was counted at least ten times. This chain connects TRBV11-1 to TRBJ2-3; maybe TRBD2 (5 bases). The CDR3 extends over 15 amino acids. CDR1 SGHAT and CDR2 FQDESV come from the germline V gene (reference sequence). The V end lost 0 bases, the J end lost 0 bases, and 7 bases lay between the germline ends. CDR3 bases: TGTGCCAGCAGCTTAGCGGAGGATAGCACAGATACGCAGTATTTT. Amino acids: CASSLAEDSTDTQYF.

This clonotype appeared many times. The chain couples TRBV12-3 or TRBV12-4 to TRBJ2-2; TRBD1 might be the D (5 bases). The CDR3 runs to 17 residues. Trimming left V 0 bases short and J 7 bases short, with 18 bases between. Here the CDR3 DNA reads TGTGCCAGCAGTTTAGCCTATATGGACACGAGCCGCGGGGAGCTGTTTTTT. It is translated as CASSLAYMDTSRGELFF.

This clonotype was counted between two and nine times. The rearrangement joins TRBV6-1 to TRBJ2-7; 8 positions match TRBD1. The length of the CDR3 is 14 residues. Per the germline V gene, CDR1 is MNHNS and CDR2 is SASEGT. With 5 bases clipped from V and 3 bases from J, the junction kept 6 bases outside the gene matches. The CDR3 here is CASSLTGTGYEQYF. As DNA, the CDR3 is TGTGCCAGCAGTCTAACCGGGACAGGCTACGAGCAGTACTTC.

This clonotype was counted between two and nine times. The chain joins TRBV5-1 to TRBJ2-1, with D hard to call. CDR3 length: 14 residues. CDR1 is SGHRS and CDR2 is YFSETQ in the germline V gene. Trimming cost V 0 bases and J 3 bases, with 7 bases left between them. The CDR3 DNA is TGCGCCAGCAGCTTGGTTTCGAACTACAATGAGCAGTTCTTC. It yields the protein CASSLVSNYNEQFF.

The rearrangement joins TRBV4-1 to TRBJ2-7; TRBD2 aligns across 9 bases. With V trimmed by 1 base and J by 4 bases, 2 bases remained unmatched. Germline-derived CDR1 and CDR2 are MGHRA and YSYEKL. There are 14 residues in the CDR3. CDR3 amino acids: CASSQVGLAYEQYF. CDR3 nucleotides: TGCGCCAGCAGCCAAGTGGGACTAGCTTACGAGCAGTACTTC.

This clonotype was observed a handful of times. V is TRBV19 and J is TRBJ2-3, with 12 bases lining up with TRBD2. Germline V lookup: CDR1 LNHDA, CDR2 SQIVND (reference sequence). The J segment lost 3 bases and the V segment lost 3 bases, leaving 4 bases of the junction unmatched. This CDR3 has 16 residues. DNA for the CDR3: TGTGCCAGTAGTATGACTAGCGGGAGTGATACAGATACGCAGTATTTT. Translation: CASSMTSGSDTDTQYF.

This clonotype was seen repeatedly, ten times or more. The CDR3 here is CASSLFKAGGPRETQYF. The CDR3 nucleotides are TGTGCCAGCAGTTTATTTAAAGCGGGAGGGCCGCGAGAGACCCAGTACTTC. V usage is TRBV28 and J usage is TRBJ2-5, with 10 bases lining up with TRBD2. Germline CDR1 is MDHEN and CDR2 is SYDVKM. This CDR3 is built from 17 residues. The junction had 9 bases not matched to a gene; V was cut back by 1 base and J by 4 bases.